Below, 13 T cell receptor beta chains from the same sample are listed, as sequenced in a study of human thymus T cells. Assay used: immunoSEQ multiplex PCR; TCRdb lists only in-frame clones, some missing. Among 35,000 to 55,000 clones listed, around 94% were seen once. The sequencing sample was made of blood. These receptors were taken from a boy under three years old with a congenital heart defect but otherwise immunologically healthy.

The chain carries TRBV6-5 and TRBJ2-1; TRBD2 matches at 12 bases. Unmatched junction bases numbered 2, after V lost 5 bases and J lost 6 bases. Germline assignment: CDR1 MNHEY and CDR2 SVGAGI. The CDR3 length is 14 residues. The CDR3 sequence: CASSRTSGANEQFF. CDR3 sequence (DNA): TGTGCCAGCAGTAGGACTAGCGGGGCCAATGAGCAGTTCTTC.

The chain has TRBV9 and TRBJ2-7; D call uncertain. V shed 1 base and J shed 2 bases, with 13 bases lying between them. Germline V gene lookup returns CDR1 SGDLS and CDR2 YYNGEE. The CDR3 runs to 15 residues. CDR3 DNA sequence: TGTGCCAGCAGCGTATCCGCGACAACAACCTACGAGCAGTACTTC. Protein product: CASSVSATTTYEQYF. The variable domain in full, with the rest retrieved from reference TRBV9 and TRBJ2-7, is DSGVTQTPKHLITATGQRVTLRCSPRSGDLSVYWYQQSLDQGLQFLIQYYNGEERAKGNILERFSAQQFPDLHSELNLSSLELGDSALYFCASSVSATTTYEQYFGPGTRLTVT.

The genes are TRBV11-2 and TRBJ2-3, with 12 bases that match TRBD2. CDR3 size: 16 residues. With 3 bases clipped from V and 1 base from J, the junction kept 2 bases outside the gene matches. The germline V gene encodes CDR1 SGHAT and CDR2 FQNNGV. CDR3 bases: TGTGCCAGCAGCTTTTCTAGCGGGGGGGGCACAGATACGCAGTATTTT. This translates into CASSFSSGGGTDTQYF.

This rearrangement joins TRBV13 to TRBJ1-1; TRBD1 might be the D (6 bases). V lost 1 base to trimming and J lost 5 bases, with 8 bases between them. The CDR3 consists of 13 residues. Germline values: CDR1 PRHDT, CDR2 FYEKMQ (reference sequence). As DNA, the CDR3 is TGTGCCAGCAGCTTAGACAGGGAAACTGAAGCTTTCTTT. It specifies CASSLDRETEAFF.

This chain connects TRBV19 to TRBJ1-2, with 7 bases fitting TRBD1. Germline loops: CDR1 LNHDA, CDR2 SQIVND (reference sequence). This CDR3 has 10 residues. Unmatched junction bases numbered 5, after V lost 11 bases and J lost 8 bases. The CDR3, as DNA: TGTGCCCGTAACAGGGGAGGCTACACCTTC. Residues: CARNRGGYTF.

The J gene is TRBJ2-2, the V gene TRBV14; D not resolved. The CDR3 has 14 amino acids. With 0 bases removed from V and 4 bases from J, the gap between germline ends came to 6 bases. Germline V gene sequence: CDR1 SGHDN, CDR2 FVKESK. As DNA, the CDR3 is TGTGCCAGCAGCCAAGAAACGTTCACCGGGGAGCTGTTTTTT. The encoded protein is CASSQETFTGELFF.

The chain couples TRBV10-1 to TRBJ1-2, with 8 positions matching TRBD1. V lost 0 bases and J lost 1; bases outside the gene matches: 4. The CDR3 is made up of 16 amino acids. Per germline, CDR1 WNHNN and CDR2 SYGVQD (reference sequence). CDR3 bases: TGCGCCAGCAGTGAGTCGCGACAGGGGCATAACTATGGCTACACCTTC. It yields the protein CASSESRQGHNYGYTF.

The chain uses TRBV5-6 and TRBJ1-3; 8 nucleotides line up with TRBD1. The V gene's germline CDR1 is SGHDT and CDR2 YYEEEE. The length of the CDR3 is 17 residues. The J segment lost 0 bases and the V segment lost 0 bases, leaving 5 bases of the junction unmatched. The CDR3 DNA sequence: TGTGCCAGCAGCTTGGCGCCAGGGGGCCTCTCTGGAAACACCATATATTTT. Its protein is CASSLAPGGLSGNTIYF.

The V gene is TRBV28, the J gene TRBJ1-2; D might be TRBD1 (6 bases). Germline-derived CDR1 and CDR2 are MDHEN and SYDVKM. This CDR3 comprises 16 residues. The germline V and J ends were trimmed by 3 bases and 3 bases, with 17 bases remaining between them. This chain's CDR3 is CASSLAGAESYYGYTF. The CDR3 nucleotides read TGTGCCAGCAGTTTGGCAGGGGCCGAATCCTACTATGGCTACACCTTC.

This chain joins TRBV5-1 and TRBJ1-2; tentatively, D is TRBD1 (5 bases). The ends were cut back, 4 bases at V and 7 bases at J, with 17 bases in the middle. The CDR3 runs 14 residues. Germline assignment: CDR1 SGHRS and CDR2 YFSETQ. The CDR3 protein is CASSPDRVGGGYTF. In DNA form, the CDR3 reads TGCGCCAGCAGCCCCGACCGGGTTGGGGGTGGCTACACCTTC. The full variable domain, rest sourced from reference TRBV5-1 and TRBJ1-2, is KAGVTQTPRYLIKTRGQQVTLSCSPISGHRSVSWYQQTPGQGLQFLFEYFSETQRNKGNFPGRFSGRQFSNSRSEMNVSTLELGDSALYLCASSPDRVGGGYTFGSGTRLTVV.

V is TRBV28 and J is TRBJ2-5; D might be TRBD1 (6 bases). This CDR3 contains 12 residues. From germline, CDR1 is MDHEN and CDR2 SYDVKM. V lost 8 bases, J lost 3 bases, and 10 bases lay in between. As DNA, the CDR3 is TGTGCCAGCGTACAGGGTAAAGAGACCCAGTACTTC. It translates to CASVQGKETQYF.

The chain is built from TRBV5-5 and TRBJ1-2, with D perhaps TRBD1 (5 bases). Germline CDR1 is SGHKS and CDR2 is YYEKEE (reference sequence). The germline V and J ends were trimmed by 0 bases and 2 bases, with 5 bases remaining between them. The CDR3 totals 13 residues. CDR3 amino acids: CASSLAGNYGYTF. The CDR3 region has the DNA TGTGCCAGCAGCTTGGCAGGGAACTATGGCTACACCTTC.

The V and J genes are TRBV9 and TRBJ1-4; D gene ambiguous. The V end lost 0 bases, the J end lost 2 bases, and 8 bases lay between the germline ends. The CDR3 has 15 residues. Germline CDR1 SGDLS, CDR2 YYNGEE. CDR3 loop: CASSVGGRTNEKLFF. DNA of the CDR3: TGTGCCAGCAGCGTAGGCGGCAGGACTAATGAAAAACTGTTTTTT.